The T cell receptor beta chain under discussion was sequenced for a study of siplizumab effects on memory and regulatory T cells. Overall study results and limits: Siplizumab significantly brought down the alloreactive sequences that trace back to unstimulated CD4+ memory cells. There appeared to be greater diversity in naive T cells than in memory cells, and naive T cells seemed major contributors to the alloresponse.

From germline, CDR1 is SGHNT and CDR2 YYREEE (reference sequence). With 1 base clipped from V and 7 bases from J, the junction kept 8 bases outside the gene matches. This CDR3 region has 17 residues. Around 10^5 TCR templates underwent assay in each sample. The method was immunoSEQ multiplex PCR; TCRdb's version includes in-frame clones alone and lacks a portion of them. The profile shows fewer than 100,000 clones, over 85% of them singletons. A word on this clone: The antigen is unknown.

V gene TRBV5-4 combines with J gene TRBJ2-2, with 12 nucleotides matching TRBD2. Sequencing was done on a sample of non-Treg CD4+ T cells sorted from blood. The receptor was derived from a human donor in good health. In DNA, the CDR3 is TGTGCCAGCAGCTTGAGACTAGCGGGAGCCCGGGGCGGGGAGCTGTTTTTT. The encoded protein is CASSLRLAGARGGELFF.